This TCR beta chain was identified in a study of blood T cell repertoires in COVID-19. Germline CDR1 and CDR2: MDHEN and SYDVKM. CDR3 length: 19 residues. V lost 6 bases, J lost 7 bases, and 22 bases stayed unmatched. Some clones are missing from TCRdb's copy, which holds only in-frame ones; the method was immunoSEQ multiplex PCR. The data contain over 200,000 clones, around 89% of them singletons. This clonotype originated in a man between 25 and 39 years old with COVID-19, enrolled during active disease. Sequences were obtained from peripheral blood. The chain couples TRBV28 to TRBJ2-1, with 9 positions matching TRBD1. CDR3 coding DNA: TGTGCCAGCAGCCATACCGGACAGGGGCCTCCTAGTTCTTGGAATGAGCAGTTCTTC. It translates to CASSHTGQGPPSSWNEQFF.